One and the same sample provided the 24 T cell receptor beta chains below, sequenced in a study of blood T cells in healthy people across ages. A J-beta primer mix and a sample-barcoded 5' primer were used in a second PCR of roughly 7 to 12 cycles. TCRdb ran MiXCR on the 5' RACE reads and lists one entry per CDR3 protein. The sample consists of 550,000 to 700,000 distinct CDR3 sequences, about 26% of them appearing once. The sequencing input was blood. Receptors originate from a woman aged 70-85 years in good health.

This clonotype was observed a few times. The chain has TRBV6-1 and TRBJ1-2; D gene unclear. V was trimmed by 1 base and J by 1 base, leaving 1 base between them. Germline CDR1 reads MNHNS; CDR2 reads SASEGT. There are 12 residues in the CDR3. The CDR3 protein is CASSEVNYGYTF. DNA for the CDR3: TGTGCCAGCAGTGAAGTTAACTATGGCTACACCTTC.

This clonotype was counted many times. The CDR3 coding sequence is TGTGCCAGCAGCAGGATCGGGACAGAACAAGAGACCCAGTACTTC. Translated, it gives CASSRIGTEQETQYF. This chain joins TRBV5-5 and TRBJ2-5; 7 bases map to TRBD1. The junction had 8 bases not matched to a gene; V was cut back by 4 bases and J by 2 bases. CDR1 and CDR2 (germline): SGHKS, YYEKEE (reference sequence). The length of the CDR3 is 15 residues.

This CDR3 reads CASSLGQLIAKNIQYF. The CDR3 DNA is TGTGCCAGCAGCCTCGGACAGCTAATAGCCAAAAACATTCAGTACTTC. The chain uses TRBV12-3 or TRBV12-4 and TRBJ2-4; D might be TRBD1 (6 bases). V was pared by 6 bases and J by 0 bases, with 15 bases between. This CDR3 is built from 16 residues.

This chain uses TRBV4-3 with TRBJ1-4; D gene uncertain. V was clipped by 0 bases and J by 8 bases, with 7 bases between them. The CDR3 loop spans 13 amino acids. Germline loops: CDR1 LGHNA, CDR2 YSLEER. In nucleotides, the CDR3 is TGCGCCAGCAGCCAAGATTGGCCGGAAAAACTGTTTTTT. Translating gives CASSQDWPEKLFF.

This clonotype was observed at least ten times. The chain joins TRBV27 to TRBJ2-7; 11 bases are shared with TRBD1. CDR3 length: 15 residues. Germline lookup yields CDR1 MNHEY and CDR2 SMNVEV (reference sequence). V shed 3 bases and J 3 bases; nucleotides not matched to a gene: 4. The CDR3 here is CASSFGDRGFYEQYF. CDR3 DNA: TGTGCCAGCAGTTTCGGGGACAGGGGGTTCTACGAGCAGTACTTC.

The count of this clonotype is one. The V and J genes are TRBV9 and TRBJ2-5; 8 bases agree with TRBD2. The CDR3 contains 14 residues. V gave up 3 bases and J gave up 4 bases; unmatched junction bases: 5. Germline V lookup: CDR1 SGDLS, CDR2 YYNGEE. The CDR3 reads CASSDAGGGETQYF. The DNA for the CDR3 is TGTGCCAGCAGCGATGCGGGGGGTGGAGAGACCCAGTACTTC.

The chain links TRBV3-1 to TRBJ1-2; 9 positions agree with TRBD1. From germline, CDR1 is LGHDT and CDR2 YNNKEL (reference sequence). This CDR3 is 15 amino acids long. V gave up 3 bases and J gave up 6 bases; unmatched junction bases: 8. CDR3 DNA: TGTGCCAGCAGCCATGAAAACAGGGGGCTAGATGGCTACACCTTC. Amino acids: CASSHENRGLDGYTF.

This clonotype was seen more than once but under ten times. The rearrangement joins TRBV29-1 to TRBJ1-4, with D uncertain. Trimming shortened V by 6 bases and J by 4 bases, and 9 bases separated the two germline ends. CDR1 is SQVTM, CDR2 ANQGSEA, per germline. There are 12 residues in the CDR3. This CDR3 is CSVVGLNEKLFF. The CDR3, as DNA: TGCAGCGTGGTGGGCCTTAATGAAAAACTGTTTTTT. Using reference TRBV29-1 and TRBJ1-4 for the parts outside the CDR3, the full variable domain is SAVISQKPSRDICQRGTSLTIQCQVDSQVTMMFWYRQQPGQSLTLIATANQGSEATYESGFVIDKFPISRPNLTFSTLTVSNMSPEDSSIYLCSVVGLNEKLFFGSGTQLSVL.

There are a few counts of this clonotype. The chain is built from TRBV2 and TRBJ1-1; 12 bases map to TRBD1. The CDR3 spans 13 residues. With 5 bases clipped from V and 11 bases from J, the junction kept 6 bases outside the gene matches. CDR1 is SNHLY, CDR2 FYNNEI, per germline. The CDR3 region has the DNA TGTGCCAGCAGTCCCGGGACAGGGGGCCAGGCTTTCTTT. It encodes CASSPGTGGQAFF.

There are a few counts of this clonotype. The CDR3 reads CSARFTRGGSYNEQFF. Written as DNA, the CDR3 is TGCAGTGCTAGATTTACGCGGGGGGGATCCTACAATGAGCAGTTCTTC. The V and J genes are TRBV20-1 and TRBJ2-1; 9 bases map to TRBD2. Looked up from germline, CDR1 is DFQATT and CDR2 is SNEGSKA (reference sequence). The CDR3 consists of 16 residues. Trimming at V came to 2 bases and at J to 1 base, leaving 6 bases not matched to a gene.

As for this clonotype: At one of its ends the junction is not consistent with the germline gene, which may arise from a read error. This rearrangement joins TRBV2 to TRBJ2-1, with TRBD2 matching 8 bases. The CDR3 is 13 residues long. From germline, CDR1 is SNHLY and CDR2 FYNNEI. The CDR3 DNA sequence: TGTGCCAGCAGATTGGGACTAGGGAATGGGCAGTTCTTC. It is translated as CASRLGLGNGQFF.

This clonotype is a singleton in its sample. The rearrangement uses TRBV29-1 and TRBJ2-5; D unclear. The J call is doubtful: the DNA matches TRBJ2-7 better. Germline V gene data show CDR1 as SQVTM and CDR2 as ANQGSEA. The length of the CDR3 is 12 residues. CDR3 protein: CSVAGSSYEQYF. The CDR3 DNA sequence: TGCAGCGTTGCGGGCAGCTCCTACGAGCAGTACTTC.

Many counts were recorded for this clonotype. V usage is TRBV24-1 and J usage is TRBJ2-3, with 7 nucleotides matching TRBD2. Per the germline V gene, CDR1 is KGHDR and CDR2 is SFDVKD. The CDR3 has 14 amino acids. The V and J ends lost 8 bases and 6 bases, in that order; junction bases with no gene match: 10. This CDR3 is CATKPASGADTQYF. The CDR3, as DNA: TGTGCCACCAAACCTGCCAGCGGGGCGGATACGCAGTATTTT.

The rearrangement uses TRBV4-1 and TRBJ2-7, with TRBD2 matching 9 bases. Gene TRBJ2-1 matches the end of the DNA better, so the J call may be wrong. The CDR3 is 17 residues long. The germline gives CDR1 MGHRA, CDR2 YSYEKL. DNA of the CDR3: TGCGCCAGCAGCCAAGATTTTGCTAGCGGGACCTACAATGAGCAGTTCTTC. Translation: CASSQDFASGTYNEQFF.

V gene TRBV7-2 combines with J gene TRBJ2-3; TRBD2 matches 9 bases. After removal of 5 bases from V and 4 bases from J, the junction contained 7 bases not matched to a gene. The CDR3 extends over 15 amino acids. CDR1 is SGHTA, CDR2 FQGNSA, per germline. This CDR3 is CASSTAGGPPDTQYF. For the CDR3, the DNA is TGTGCCAGCAGCACGGCGGGGGGGCCCCCAGATACGCAGTATTTT.

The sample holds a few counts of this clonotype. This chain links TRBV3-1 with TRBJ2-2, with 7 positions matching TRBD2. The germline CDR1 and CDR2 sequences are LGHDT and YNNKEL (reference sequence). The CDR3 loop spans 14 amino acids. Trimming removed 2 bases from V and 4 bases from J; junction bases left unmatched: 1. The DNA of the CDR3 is TGTGCCAGCAGCCAACTAGCGGCCACCGGGGAGCTGTTTTTT. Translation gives CASSQLAATGELFF. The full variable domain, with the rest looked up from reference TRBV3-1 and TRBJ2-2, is DTAVSQTPKYLVTQMGNDKSIKCEQNLGHDTMYWYKQDSKKFLKIMFSYNNKELIINETVPNRFSPKSPDKAHLNLHINSLELGDSAVYFCASSQLAATGELFFGEGSRLTVL.

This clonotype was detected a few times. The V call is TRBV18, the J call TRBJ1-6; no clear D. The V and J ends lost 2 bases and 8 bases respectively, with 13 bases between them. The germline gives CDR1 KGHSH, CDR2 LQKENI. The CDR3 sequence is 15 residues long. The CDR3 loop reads CASSPVTSVDSPLHF. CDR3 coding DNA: TGTGCCAGCTCACCAGTTACGTCCGTGGATTCACCCCTCCACTTT. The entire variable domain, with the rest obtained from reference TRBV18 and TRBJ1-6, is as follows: NAGVMQNPRHLVRRRGQEARLRCSPMKGHSHVYWYRQLPEEGLKFMVYLQKENIIDESGMPKERFSAEFPKEGPSILRIQQVVRGDSAAYFCASSPVTSVDSPLHFGNGTRLTVT.

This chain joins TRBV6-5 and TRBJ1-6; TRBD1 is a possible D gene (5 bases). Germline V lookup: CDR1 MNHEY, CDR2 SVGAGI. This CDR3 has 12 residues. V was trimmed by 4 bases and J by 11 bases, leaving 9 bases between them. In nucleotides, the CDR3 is TGTGCCAGCAGTTCCCTCAGGGCACCCCTCCACTTT. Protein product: CASSSLRAPLHF.

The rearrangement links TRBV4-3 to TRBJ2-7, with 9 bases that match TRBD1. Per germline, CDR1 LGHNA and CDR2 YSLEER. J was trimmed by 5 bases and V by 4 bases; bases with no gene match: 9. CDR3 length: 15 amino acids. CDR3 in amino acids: CASSRDRDRVNEQYF. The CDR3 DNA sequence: TGCGCCAGCAGCCGGGACCGGGACAGGGTCAACGAGCAGTACTTC.

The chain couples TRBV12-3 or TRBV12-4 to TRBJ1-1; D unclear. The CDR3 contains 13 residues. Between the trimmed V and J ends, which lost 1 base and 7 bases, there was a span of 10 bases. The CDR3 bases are TGTGCCAGCAGTTTAGATCTAACACTTGAAGCTTTCTTT. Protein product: CASSLDLTLEAFF.

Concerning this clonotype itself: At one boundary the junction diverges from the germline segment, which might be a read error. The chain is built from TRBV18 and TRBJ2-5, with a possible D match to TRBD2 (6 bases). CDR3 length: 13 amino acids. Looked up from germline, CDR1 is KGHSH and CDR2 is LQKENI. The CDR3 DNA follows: TGTACCAGCTCACCGAGTGGACTACATGACCAGTACTTC. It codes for CTSSPSGLHDQYF.

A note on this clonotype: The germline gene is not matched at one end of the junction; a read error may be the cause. The CDR3 nucleotides are TGTGCCAGCGGTTTTGGTAGGGGCGGCGAGCAGTACTTC. Translated: CASGFGRGGEQYF. This chain joins TRBV12-3 or TRBV12-4 and TRBJ2-7; D might be TRBD1 (5 bases). The CDR3 is 13 amino acids.

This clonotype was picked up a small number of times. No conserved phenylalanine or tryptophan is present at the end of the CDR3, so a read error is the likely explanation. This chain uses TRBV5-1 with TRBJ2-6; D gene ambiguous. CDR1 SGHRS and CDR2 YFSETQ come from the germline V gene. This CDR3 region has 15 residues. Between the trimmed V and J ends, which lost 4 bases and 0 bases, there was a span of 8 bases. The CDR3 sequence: CASSPGSSGANVLTL. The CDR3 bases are TGCGCCAGCAGCCCCGGGTCCTCTGGGGCCAACGTCCTGACTTTA.

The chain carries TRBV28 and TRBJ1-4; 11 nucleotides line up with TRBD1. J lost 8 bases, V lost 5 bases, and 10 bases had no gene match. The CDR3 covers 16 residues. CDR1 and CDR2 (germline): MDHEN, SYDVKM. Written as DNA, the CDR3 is TGTGCCAGCAGTCGCCCGGGACAGGGGGAAAGGGAAAAACTGTTTTTT. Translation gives CASSRPGQGEREKLFF. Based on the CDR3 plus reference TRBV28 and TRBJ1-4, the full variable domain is DVKVTQSSRYLVKRTGEKVFLECVQDMDHENMFWYRQDPGLGLRLIYFSYDVKMKEKGDIPEGYSVSREKKERFSLILESASTNQTSMYLCASSRPGQGEREKLFFGSGTQLSVL.